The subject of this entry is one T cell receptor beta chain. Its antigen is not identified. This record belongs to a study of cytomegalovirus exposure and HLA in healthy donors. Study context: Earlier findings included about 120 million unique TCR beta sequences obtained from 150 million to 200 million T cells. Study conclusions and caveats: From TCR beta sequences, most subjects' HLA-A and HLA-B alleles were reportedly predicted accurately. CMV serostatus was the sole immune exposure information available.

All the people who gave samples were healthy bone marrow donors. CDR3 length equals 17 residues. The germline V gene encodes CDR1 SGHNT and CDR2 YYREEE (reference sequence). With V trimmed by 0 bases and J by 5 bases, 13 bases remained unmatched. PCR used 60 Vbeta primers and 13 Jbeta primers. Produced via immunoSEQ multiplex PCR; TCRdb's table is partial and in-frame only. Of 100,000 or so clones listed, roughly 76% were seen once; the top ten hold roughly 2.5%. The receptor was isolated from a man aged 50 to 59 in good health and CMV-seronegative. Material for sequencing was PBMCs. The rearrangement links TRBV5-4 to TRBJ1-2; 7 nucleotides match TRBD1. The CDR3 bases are TGTGCCAGCAGCTTGGGGACAGGTGTCAGTCCGAGATATGGCTACACCTTC. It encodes CASSLGTGVSPRYGYTF. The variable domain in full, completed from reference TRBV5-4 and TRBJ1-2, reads ETGVTQSPTHLIKTRGQQVTLRCSSQSGHNTVSWYQQALGQGPQFIFQYYREEENGRGNFPPRFSGLQFPNYSSELNVNALELDDSALYLCASSLGTGVSPRYGYTFGSGTRLTVV.